The 20 T cell receptor beta chains given below trace back to one sample, sequenced in a study of CD8 T cells in Susac syndrome (dated by TCRdb to about 2019). Libraries came from the immunoSEQ multiplex PCR assay. RNA was extracted using the RNeasy kit, and about 0.45 to 1 microgram was reverse transcribed with random hexamers. TCRdb passed the public sequencing reads through fastp at Q25 and MiXCR, retaining productive beta sequences. Merged by CDR3 protein, the rows form single entries marked with the most common genes and DNA. This sample lists about 210,000 distinct CDR3 sequences; 95% were detected once. 0.07% to 0.095% of the sample is taken by the ten largest. Sequenced sample: CD4+ T cells from PBMCs. All receptors come from a human donor with multiple sclerosis.

The DNA for the CDR3 is TGTGCCAGCAGTGATCCGTATGGCTACACCTTC. Protein sequence: CASSDPYGYTF. The chain recombines TRBV2 with TRBJ1-2; D call uncertain. The germline V gene has CDR1 SNHLY and CDR2 FYNNEI. V was trimmed by 3 bases and J by 5 bases, leaving 4 bases between them. The CDR3 length is 11 residues.

This clonotype was seen once. The chain combines TRBV5-1 with TRBJ1-2; no definite D call. The CDR3 covers 13 residues. Trimming took off 0 bases at V and 6 bases at J, with 9 bases between the two ends. Germline-derived CDR1 and CDR2 are SGHRS and YFSETQ. The CDR3 loop reads CASSLGTVDGYTF. CDR3 coding DNA: TGCGCCAGCAGCTTGGGGACTGTGGATGGCTACACCTTC.

The chain couples TRBV29-1 to TRBJ2-1; D possibly corresponds to TRBD2 (5 bases). CDR1 SQVTM and CDR2 ANQGSEA come from the germline V gene. The ends were cut back, 0 bases at V and 5 bases at J, with 8 bases in the middle. The length of the CDR3 is 13 residues. CDR3 protein: CSVEETRDNEQFF. The CDR3 DNA reads as TGCAGCGTTGAAGAGACGCGGGACAATGAGCAGTTCTTC.

The chain uses TRBV30 and TRBJ1-1, with D possibly being TRBD1 (5 bases). V lost 5 bases and J 11 bases, leaving 18 bases between the germline ends. The CDR3 is 12 residues long. Germline loops: CDR1 GTSNPN, CDR2 SVGIG (reference sequence). CDR3 loop: CAWLEQDILAFF. CDR3 in DNA: TGTGCCTGGCTCGAACAGGACATTCTTGCTTTCTTT.

The rearrangement uses TRBV3-1 and TRBJ1-2, with TRBD1 as a possible D gene (6 bases). The CDR3 runs 12 residues. V was pared by 4 bases and J by 10 bases, with 13 bases between. Germline-derived CDR1 and CDR2 are LGHDT and YNNKEL (reference sequence). CDR3 in amino acids: CASSLGQSYYTF. CDR3 coding DNA: TGTGCCAGCAGCCTTGGACAGTCCTACTACACCTTC.

The count of this clonotype is one. The chain employs TRBV2 and TRBJ1-6; 7 positions match TRBD1. V gave up 6 bases and J gave up 8 bases; unmatched junction bases: 10. The germline gives CDR1 SNHLY, CDR2 FYNNEI. The CDR3 length is 15 residues. The CDR3, as DNA: TGTGCCAGCAGCGTTGAGGGGGCTGGTCATTCACCCCTCCACTTT. It codes for CASSVEGAGHSPLHF.

This clonotype has just one count. The CDR3 reads CASTQSYEQYF. Here the CDR3 DNA reads TGTGCCAGCACACAGTCCTACGAGCAGTACTTC. This sequence joins TRBV11-2 and TRBJ2-7; D gene unclear. V lost 7 bases and J 1 base, leaving 5 bases between the germline ends. Germline CDR1 SGHAT, CDR2 FQNNGV. The CDR3 is 11 residues long.

V and J are TRBV7-2 and TRBJ2-5; 12 nucleotides match TRBD2. Germline CDR1 reads SGHTA; CDR2 reads FQGNSA. The CDR3 loop spans 15 amino acids. V lost 7 bases, J lost 5 bases, and 8 bases stayed unmatched. The CDR3 region is CASTQGLAGPETQYF. Here the CDR3 DNA reads TGTGCCAGCACCCAAGGACTAGCGGGGCCGGAGACCCAGTACTTC.

V usage is TRBV20-1 and J usage is TRBJ2-1; no clear D. Germline V gene lookup returns CDR1 DFQATT and CDR2 SNEGSKA (reference sequence). The V end lost 5 bases, the J end lost 8 bases, and 13 bases lay between the germline ends. This CDR3 comprises 12 residues. Here the CDR3 reads CSAVARWDEQFF. CDR3 coding DNA: TGCAGTGCTGTAGCCCGGTGGGATGAGCAGTTCTTC.

This sequence joins TRBV2 and TRBJ2-3; 10 positions agree with TRBD2. The germline V gene encodes CDR1 SNHLY and CDR2 FYNNEI. CDR3 size: 16 residues. The ends lost 9 bases at V and 1 base at J; junction bases unmatched: 10. The CDR3 nucleotides read TGTGCCAGTAGGTTCTTAGCGGGGGGAGGCACAGATACGCAGTATTTT. It codes for CASRFLAGGGTDTQYF. Looking up the rest from reference TRBV2 and TRBJ2-3 gives the full variable domain: EPEVTQTPSHQVTQMGQEVILRCVPISNHLYFYWYRQILGQKVEFLVSFYNNEISEKSEIFDDQFSVERPDGSNFTLKIRSTKLEDSAMYFCASRFLAGGGTDTQYFGPGTRLTVL.

The chain has TRBV20-1 and TRBJ2-5, with TRBD1 matching 9 bases. Germline V gene lookup returns CDR1 DFQATT and CDR2 SNEGSKA (reference sequence). V lost 5 bases to trimming and J lost 2 bases; unmatched junction nucleotides: 6. The CDR3 extends over 14 amino acids. The DNA for the CDR3 is TGCAGTGCTTCGACAGGGGGGGATCAAGAGACCCAGTACTTC. Translated, it gives CSASTGGDQETQYF.

The J gene is TRBJ1-2, the V gene TRBV3-1; D not certain. Germline CDR1 LGHDT, CDR2 YNNKEL (reference sequence). The CDR3 has 13 amino acids. V shed 8 bases and J shed 5 bases, with 15 bases lying between them. This CDR3 is CASQAPGGYGYTF. CDR3 in DNA: TGTGCCAGCCAAGCACCAGGTGGATATGGCTACACCTTC.

J is TRBJ1-1 and V is TRBV15; weak D call: TRBD1 (6 bases). Germline CDR1 LNHNV, CDR2 YYDKDF (reference sequence). V dropped 1 base and J dropped 3 bases, with 12 bases sitting between them. The CDR3 is made up of 15 amino acids. The CDR3 region is CATSRVTGSDTEAFF. The CDR3, as DNA: TGTGCCACCAGCAGAGTGACAGGCTCGGACACTGAAGCTTTCTTT.

The rearrangement uses TRBV29-1 and TRBJ1-2, with D uncertain. Deletions cut 4 bases from V and 1 base from J, with 10 bases between. Germline values: CDR1 SQVTM, CDR2 ANQGSEA. CDR3 length equals 13 residues. The CDR3, as DNA: TGCAGCGTTGGGGCTTCGATTAACTATGGCTACACCTTC. Its translation is CSVGASINYGYTF. The full variable domain, rest sourced from reference TRBV29-1 and TRBJ1-2, is SAVISQKPSRDICQRGTSLTIQCQVDSQVTMMFWYRQQPGQSLTLIATANQGSEATYESGFVIDKFPISRPNLTFSTLTVSNMSPEDSSIYLCSVGASINYGYTFGSGTRLTVV.

This rearrangement joins TRBV9 to TRBJ1-2; 7 bases match TRBD1. Germline lookup yields CDR1 SGDLS and CDR2 YYNGEE. The CDR3 is 14 residues long. The junction had 5 bases not matched to a gene; V was cut back by 4 bases and J by 2 bases. CDR3 region: CASSTSTGNYGYTF. CDR3 coding DNA: TGTGCCAGCAGCACTTCGACAGGGAACTATGGCTACACCTTC.

The J gene is TRBJ2-1, the V gene TRBV30, with TRBD1 as a possible D gene (5 bases). The V end lost 0 bases, the J end lost 8 bases, and 14 bases lay between the germline ends. Germline-derived CDR1 and CDR2 are GTSNPN and SVGIG (reference sequence). This CDR3 contains 14 residues. CDR3 protein: CAWSVRGLVHEQFF. CDR3 in DNA: TGTGCCTGGAGTGTAAGGGGATTGGTCCATGAGCAGTTCTTC. Full variable domain (rest looked up from reference TRBV30 and TRBJ2-1): SQTIHQWPATLVQPVGSPLSLECTVEGTSNPNLYWYRQAAGRGLQLLFYSVGIGQISSEVPQNLSASRPQDRQFILSSKKLLLSDSGFYLCAWSVRGLVHEQFFGPGTRLTVL.

The chain uses TRBV5-1 and TRBJ1-4, with 7 nucleotides matching TRBD1. After removal of 1 base from V and 8 bases from J, the junction contained 5 bases not matched to a gene. Germline V gene data show CDR1 as SGHRS and CDR2 as YFSETQ. The CDR3 has 14 amino acids. The CDR3 sequence: CASSLPGGGEKLFF. As DNA, the CDR3 is TGCGCCAGCAGCTTGCCAGGGGGAGGCGAAAAACTGTTTTTT.

V gene TRBV7-9 combines with J gene TRBJ2-2; TRBD1 or TRBD2 may be the D gene (5 bases each). Per germline, CDR1 SEHNR and CDR2 FQNEAQ (reference sequence). The CDR3 is 14 amino acids. Deletions cut 4 bases from V and 6 bases from J, with 12 bases between. For the CDR3, the DNA is TGTGCCAGCAGCTACGGGGCTGATTCCGGGGAGCTGTTTTTT. It encodes CASSYGADSGELFF.

V gene TRBV29-1 combines with J gene TRBJ1-1, with D hard to call. Between the trimmed V and J ends, which lost 6 bases and 3 bases, there was a span of 14 bases. The CDR3 covers 13 residues. The germline V gene encodes CDR1 SQVTM and CDR2 ANQGSEA. The CDR3 loop is CSVVGRRDTEAFF. For the CDR3, the DNA is TGCAGCGTCGTGGGCCGACGTGACACTGAAGCTTTCTTT.

This chain uses TRBV2 with TRBJ1-2, with D unresolved. CDR1 is SNHLY, CDR2 FYNNEI, per germline. CDR3 size: 13 residues. Trimming cost V 2 bases and J 7 bases, with 11 bases left between them. CDR3 residues: CASSESPLVGYTF. The DNA of the CDR3 is TGTGCCAGCAGTGAAAGCCCGCTGGTTGGCTACACCTTC.